These T cell receptor beta chains were read from a single sample in a study of T cells in Graves' hyperthyroidism and ophthalmopathy. In TCRdb, the multiplex PCR reads were re-called with MiXCR into one record per CDR3 protein. Of around 280,000 distinct CDR3 sequences in the sample, approximately 15% were seen once. The sequenced material came from blood. These receptors were taken from a woman between 40 and 50 years old with Graves' hyperthyroidism. Both conserved end residues are part of each CDR3. Fields, in order: D gene, clone size, V gene, J gene, CDR3 protein, CDR3 DNA. D genes are given only for firm matches. For some rows the clone size is stated as once, few or many, or as a class when expanded; others skip it.

TRBD1	once	TRBV10-3	TRBJ2-7	CASWTGGLDEQYF	TGTGCCAGCTGGACAGGGGGCTTGGACGAGCAGTACTTC
NA	few	TRBV4-1	TRBJ2-7	CASSQGFGSYEQYF	TGCGCCAGCAGCCAGGGATTTGGCTCCTACGAGCAGTACTTC
TRBD1	NA	TRBV6-1	TRBJ2-2	CASRGTGETGELFF	TGTGCCAGCAGGGGGACAGGGGAAACCGGGGAGCTGTTTTTT
NA	few	TRBV18	TRBJ1-1	CASFIDFGNTEAFF	TGTGCCAGCTTTATTGACTTCGGGAACACTGAAGCTTTCTTT
NA	many	TRBV28	TRBJ1-5	CASSLLQGRNQPQHF	TGTGCCAGCAGTTTATTACAGGGTCGCAATCAGCCCCAGCATTTT
NA	many	TRBV7-9	TRBJ2-5	CASSLDTVQETQYF	TGTGCCAGCAGCTTAGATACAGTGCAAGAGACCCAGTACTTC
TRBD2	few	TRBV10-3	TRBJ2-3	CGTGLAASDTQYF	TGTGGGACGGGACTAGCGGCCTCAGATACGCAGTATTTT
NA	many	TRBV5-5	TRBJ2-2	CASSSPPGRTGELFF	TGTGCCAGCAGCTCGCCCCCGGGTCGGACCGGGGAGCTGTTTTTT
NA	many	TRBV30	TRBJ1-2	CAWSSNSDYGYTF	TGTGCCTGGAGTTCGAACAGCGACTATGGCTACACCTTC
NA	few	TRBV9	TRBJ2-1	CASSVGIARGNEQFF	TGTGCCAGCAGCGTAGGGATAGCGAGAGGGAATGAGCAGTTCTTC
TRBD2	few	TRBV7-7	TRBJ2-1	CASSLVAGGNEQFF	TGTGCTAGCAGCTTAGTGGCGGGAGGGAATGAGCAGTTCTTC
NA	many	TRBV2	TRBJ1-5	CASSEDSLGNQPQHF	TGTGCCAGCAGTGAGGACTCTTTGGGCAATCAGCCCCAGCATTTT
TRBD2	many	TRBV12-3/TRBV12-4	TRBJ2-3	CASSFPGLAGGGASTDTQYF	TGTGCCAGCAGTTTTCCGGGACTAGCGGGAGGGGGGGCTAGCACAGATACGCAGTATTTT
NA	many	TRBV2	TRBJ1-2	CASRGDQGYGYTF	TGTGCCAGCAGGGGGGACCAGGGGTATGGCTACACCTTC
TRBD2	NA	TRBV20-1	TRBJ2-3	CSASPTGGRADTQYF	TGCAGTGCTAGCCCCACGGGAGGGCGGGCAGATACGCAGTATTTT
NA	many	TRBV4-1	TRBJ1-4	CASRPTGGGEKLFF	TGCGCCAGCAGGCCTACGGGGGGGGGTGAAAAACTGTTTTTT
TRBD1	many	TRBV3-1	TRBJ1-2	CASSQASRTGPGYTF	TGTGCCAGCAGCCAAGCTTCCCGGACAGGTCCCGGCTACACCTTC
NA	many	TRBV7-9	TRBJ2-7	CASSPSGGPEQYF	TGTGCCAGCAGCCCTAGTGGGGGACCCGAGCAGTACTTC
TRBD2	many	TRBV11-3	TRBJ2-7	CASKGRGLVSEQYF	TGTGCCAGCAAGGGTAGGGGACTAGTATCCGAGCAGTACTTC
NA	few	TRBV14	TRBJ2-1	CASSQLDNYNEQFF	TGTGCCAGCAGCCAATTGGACAACTACAATGAGCAGTTCTTC
NA	many	TRBV30	TRBJ2-7	CAWIKRGSYEQYF	TGTGCCTGGATTAAACGTGGGTCCTACGAGCAGTACTTC
TRBD1	few	TRBV11-2	TRBJ2-2	CASSFRQGAGELFF	TGTGCCAGCAGTTTTCGACAGGGGGCCGGGGAGCTGTTTTTT
TRBD2	many	TRBV7-2	TRBJ2-7	CASSLVAQREGYEQYF	TGTGCCAGCAGCTTAGTGGCCCAGCGGGAGGGATACGAGCAGTACTTC
NA	NA	TRBV6-1	TRBJ1-4	CASSDRGGGEKLFF	TGTGCCAGCAGTGACAGGGGAGGGGGTGAAAAACTGTTTTTT
NA	many	TRBV10-3	TRBJ1-1	CAISESRQKNTEAFF	TGTGCCATCAGTGAGTCCCGACAGAAAAACACTGAAGCTTTCTTT
TRBD1	NA	TRBV12-5	TRBJ1-3	CASGSPLRQGQYRWSGNTIYF	TGTGCTAGTGGTTCCCCCCTTCGACAGGGTCAGTATAGATGGTCTGGAAACACCATATATTTT
TRBD2	many	TRBV7-8	TRBJ2-3	CASSSPTFLAGGYSADTQYF	TGTGCCAGCAGCTCCCCAACGTTCCTAGCGGGAGGGTACTCTGCAGATACGCAGTATTTT
TRBD2	few	TRBV2	TRBJ2-4	CASSEGWPTSDKNIQYF	TGTGCCAGCAGTGAAGGGTGGCCCACTAGCGATAAAAACATTCAGTACTTC
NA	few	TRBV15	TRBJ2-1	CATSPSGDLYNEQFF	TGTGCCACCAGTCCTTCGGGGGACTTATACAATGAGCAGTTCTTC
NA	few	TRBV13	TRBJ1-3	CASSLGWKGDTIYF	TGTGCCAGCAGCTTGGGGTGGAAAGGAGACACCATATATTTT
TRBD2	many	TRBV6-1	TRBJ2-1	CASNQLAGAANEQFF	TGTGCCAGCAACCAACTAGCGGGAGCTGCTAATGAGCAGTTCTTC
TRBD2	many	TRBV11-2	TRBJ2-7	CASSYGTSVAYEQYF	TGTGCCAGCAGCTACGGGACTAGCGTGGCCTACGAGCAGTACTTC
TRBD2	few	TRBV14	TRBJ2-1	CASSPLSGRDEQFF	TGTGCCAGCTCCCCCCTTAGCGGGAGGGATGAGCAGTTCTTC
NA	many	TRBV9	TRBJ2-5	CASSVGDWPQETQYF	TGTGCCAGCAGCGTAGGAGACTGGCCCCAAGAGACCCAGTACTTC
NA	NA	TRBV4-1	TRBJ1-5	CASSQEFFTNQPQHF	TGCGCCAGCAGCCAAGAATTTTTTACCAATCAGCCCCAGCATTTT
NA	many	TRBV6-1	TRBJ2-3	CASSPGADTQYF	TGTGCCAGCAGCCCCGGGGCGGATACGCAGTATTTT
NA	many	TRBV20-1	TRBJ1-3	CSASLGSGNTIYF	TGCAGTGCTAGTTTGGGATCTGGAAACACCATATATTTT
NA	many	TRBV2	TRBJ1-1	CASTPSSLRNTEAFF	TGTGCCAGCACCCCCTCCTCCTTACGAAACACTGAAGCTTTCTTT
TRBD2	few	TRBV24-1	TRBJ2-2	CATRTSGNTGELFF	TGTGCCACCCGGACTAGCGGGAACACCGGGGAGCTGTTTTTT
NA	many	TRBV20-1	TRBJ1-1	CSARPLGAGNTEAFF	TGCAGTGCTAGACCGCTTGGGGCAGGGAACACTGAAGCTTTCTTT
NA	many	TRBV5-5	TRBJ1-2	CASSLGASVNGYTF	TGTGCCAGCAGCTTGGGGGCGAGCGTTAATGGCTACACCTTC